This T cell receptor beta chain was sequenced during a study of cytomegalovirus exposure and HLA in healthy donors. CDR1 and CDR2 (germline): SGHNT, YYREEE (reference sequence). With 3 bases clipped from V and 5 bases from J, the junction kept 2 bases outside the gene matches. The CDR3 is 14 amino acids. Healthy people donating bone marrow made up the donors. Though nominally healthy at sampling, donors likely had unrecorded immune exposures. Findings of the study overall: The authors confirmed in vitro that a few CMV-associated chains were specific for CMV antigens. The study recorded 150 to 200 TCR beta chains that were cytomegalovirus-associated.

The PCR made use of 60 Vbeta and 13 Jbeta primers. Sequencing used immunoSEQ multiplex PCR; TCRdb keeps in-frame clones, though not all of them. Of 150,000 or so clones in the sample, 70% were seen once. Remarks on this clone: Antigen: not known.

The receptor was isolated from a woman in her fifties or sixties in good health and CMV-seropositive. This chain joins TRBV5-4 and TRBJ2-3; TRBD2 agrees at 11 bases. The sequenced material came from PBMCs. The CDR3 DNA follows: TGTGCCAGCAGCTCAGGACTAGCGGGAGATACGCAGTATTTT. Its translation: CASSSGLAGDTQYF.